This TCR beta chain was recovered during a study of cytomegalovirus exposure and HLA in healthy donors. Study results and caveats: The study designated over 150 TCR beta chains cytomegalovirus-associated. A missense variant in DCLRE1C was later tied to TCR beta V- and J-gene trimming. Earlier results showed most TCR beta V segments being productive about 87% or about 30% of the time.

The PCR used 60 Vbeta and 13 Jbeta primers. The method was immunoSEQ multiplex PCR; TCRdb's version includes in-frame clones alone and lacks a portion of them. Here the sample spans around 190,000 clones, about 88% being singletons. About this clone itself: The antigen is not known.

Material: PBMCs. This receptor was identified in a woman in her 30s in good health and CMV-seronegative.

CDR3 residues: CAISPGGAGKETQYF. The CDR3 nucleotides are TGTGCCATCAGCCCTGGGGGAGCGGGAAAAGAGACCCAGTACTTC. J is TRBJ2-5 and V is TRBV10-3; 7 bases are shared with TRBD2. J was trimmed by 3 bases and V by 6 bases; bases with no gene match: 10. The CDR3 length is 15 residues. Germline V gene lookup returns CDR1 ENHRY and CDR2 SYGVKD.